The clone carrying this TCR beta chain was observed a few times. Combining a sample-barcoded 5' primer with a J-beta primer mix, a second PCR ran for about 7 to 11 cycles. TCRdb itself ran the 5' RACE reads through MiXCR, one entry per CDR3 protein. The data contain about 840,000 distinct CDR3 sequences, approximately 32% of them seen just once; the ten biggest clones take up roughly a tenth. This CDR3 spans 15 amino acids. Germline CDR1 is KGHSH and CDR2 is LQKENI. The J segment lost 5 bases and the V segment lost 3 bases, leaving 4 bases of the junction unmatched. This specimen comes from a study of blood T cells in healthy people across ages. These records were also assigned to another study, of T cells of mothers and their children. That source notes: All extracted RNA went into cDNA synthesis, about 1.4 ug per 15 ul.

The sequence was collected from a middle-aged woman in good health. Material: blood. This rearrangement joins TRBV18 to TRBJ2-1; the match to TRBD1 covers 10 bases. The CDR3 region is CASSPQGQGNNEQFF. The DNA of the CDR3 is TGTGCCAGCTCACCGCAGGGACAGGGGAACAATGAGCAGTTCTTC.